A single sample gave rise to the 20 T cell receptor beta chains below, sequenced in a study of blood T cell repertoires in COVID-19. Sequenced by immunoSEQ multiplex PCR; TCRdb stores in-frame clones only, minus some. This sample has 45,000 to 55,000 clones, with around 78% found just once. Sequencing was performed on peripheral blood. Every receptor here comes from a human donor in a cohort sampled during active COVID-19.

V is TRBV18 and J is TRBJ1-4, with TRBD1 identical over 9 bases. V was clipped by 4 bases and J by 8 bases; unmatched bases: 14. CDR1 and CDR2 (germline): KGHSH, LQKENI. This CDR3 has 17 amino acids. The CDR3 loop reads CASSRGQGGRPGEKLFF. The CDR3 DNA follows: TGTGCCAGCTCACGGGGACAGGGAGGAAGGCCTGGGGAAAAACTGTTTTTT.

V gene TRBV5-5 combines with J gene TRBJ2-3; D unresolved. The V end was cut by 4 bases, the J end by 0 bases, with 12 bases between. This CDR3 is built from 15 residues. CDR1 and CDR2 from the germline V gene are SGHKS and YYEKEE (reference sequence). CDR3 residues: CASSPRAISTDTQYF. CDR3 DNA sequence: TGTGCCAGCAGCCCCCGAGCGATTAGCACAGATACGCAGTATTTT.

The chain couples TRBV5-8 to TRBJ2-6; perhaps TRBD2 as D (7 bases). Germline V gene sequence: CDR1 SGHTS, CDR2 YDEGEE. The CDR3 covers 18 residues. V lost 2 bases and J 0 bases, leaving 15 bases between the germline ends. CDR3 DNA: TGTGCCAGCAGCTTAGGGGGGGCCCCTCGCTCTGGGGCCAACGTCCTGACTTTC. This codes for CASSLGGAPRSGANVLTF.

This chain joins TRBV5-1 and TRBJ2-7; 7 bases line up with TRBD1. CDR1 is SGHRS and CDR2 is YFSETQ in the germline V gene. This CDR3 is built from 13 residues. J was trimmed by 6 bases and V by 8 bases; bases with no gene match: 11. As DNA, the CDR3 is TGCGCCAGTAAGACAGGGTCCGTTGGCGAGCAGTACTTC. Its translation: CASKTGSVGEQYF. Filled out from reference TRBV5-1 and TRBJ2-7, the complete variable domain reads KAGVTQTPRYLIKTRGQQVTLSCSPISGHRSVSWYQQTPGQGLQFLFEYFSETQRNKGNFPGRFSGRQFSNSRSEMNVSTLELGDSALYLCASKTGSVGEQYFGPGTRLTVT.

The rearrangement links TRBV21-1 to TRBJ2-7; the D call in the table, TRBD1, was not verified against the DNA. TRBV21-1 is termed a pseudogene. This CDR3 region has 14 residues. The CDR3 here is CASSKRDRPYEQYF. The CDR3 DNA follows: TGTGCCAGCAGCAAAAGGGACAGGCCTTACGAGCAGTACTTC.

The chain recombines TRBV7-7 with TRBJ2-2; TRBD2 might be the D (6 bases). This CDR3 comprises 15 residues. The V gene's germline CDR1 is SSHAT and CDR2 FNYEAQ (reference sequence). Trimming took 5 bases from V and 2 from J, leaving 12 bases between them. The CDR3 sequence is CASSHGSPNTGELFF. Written as DNA, the CDR3 is TGTGCCAGCAGCCACGGGAGCCCAAACACCGGGGAGCTGTTTTTT.

This clone qualifies as medium-sized. V and J are TRBV6-5 and TRBJ1-2; 7 bases fit TRBD1. The CDR3 runs to 15 residues. V trimming: 5 bases; J trimming: 7 bases; junction bases outside the gene matches: 13. CDR1 MNHEY and CDR2 SVGAGI come from the germline V gene. CDR3 sequence reads: CASSTRTGLVTGYTF. CDR3 nucleotides: TGTGCCAGCAGTACACGGACAGGCCTGGTTACTGGCTACACCTTC.

The chain couples TRBV6-2 or TRBV6-3 to TRBJ1-1; possibly TRBD1 for D (6 bases). Germline assignment: CDR1 MNHEY and CDR2 SVGEGT. Trimming cost V 3 bases and J 0 bases, with 11 bases left between them. This CDR3 region has 15 residues. The CDR3 is CASSYSGQLNTEAFF. The CDR3 DNA follows: TGTGCCAGCAGTTATTCCGGACAGCTGAACACTGAAGCTTTCTTT.

This chain uses TRBV19 with TRBJ2-5, with 8 bases that match TRBD2. CDR1 LNHDA and CDR2 SQIVND come from the germline V gene (reference sequence). This CDR3 is 15 amino acids long. V lost 4 bases, J lost 5 bases, and 9 bases stayed unmatched. The DNA for the CDR3 is TGTGCCAGTAGTAGGGGCGGGGGGCGCGTGGAGACCCAGTACTTC. Protein sequence: CASSRGGGRVETQYF.

This clone was detected only once. This chain connects TRBV5-1 to TRBJ1-4, with D perhaps TRBD1 (5 bases). Trimming took off 4 bases at V and 8 bases at J, with 18 bases between the two ends. Germline CDR1 reads SGHRS; CDR2 reads YFSETQ. The CDR3 sequence is 15 residues long. CDR3 sequence: CASSIEGRAGEKLFF. DNA of the CDR3: TGCGCCAGCAGCATTGAGGGCAGGGCGGGGGAAAAACTGTTTTTT.

V gene TRBV30 combines with J gene TRBJ2-7; perhaps TRBD1 as D (5 bases). With 2 bases removed from V and 4 bases from J, the gap between germline ends came to 12 bases. The length of the CDR3 is 13 residues. Germline V gives CDR1 GTSNPN, CDR2 SVGIG (reference sequence). In DNA form, the CDR3 reads TGTGCCTGGAGTCAAGGGGAAGGGTACGAGCAGTACTTC. This codes for CAWSQGEGYEQYF.

V and J are TRBV6-1 and TRBJ2-7; 8 positions agree with TRBD1. The length of the CDR3 is 14 residues. The V gene's germline CDR1 is MNHNS and CDR2 SASEGT. The trim removed 1 base at V and 3 bases at J, leaving 2 bases unmatched. The CDR3, as DNA: TGTGCCAGCAGTGAAGTGGACAGGGTCTACGAGCAGTACTTC. Protein: CASSEVDRVYEQYF.

The rearrangement joins TRBV7-9 to TRBJ2-5; D may be TRBD1 (7 bases). Looked up from germline, CDR1 is SEHNR and CDR2 is FQNEAQ (reference sequence). The CDR3 consists of 15 residues. V was shortened by 2 bases and J by 4 bases, with 14 bases between the two germline ends. The DNA of the CDR3 is TGTGCCAGCAGCTTAAACAGGGGAGGTGGAGAGACCCAGTACTTC. Translation gives CASSLNRGGGETQYF.

The chain combines TRBV19 with TRBJ1-2; D is unresolved. Germline CDR1 is LNHDA and CDR2 is SQIVND (reference sequence). This CDR3 has 12 amino acids. Deletions cut 6 bases from V and 2 bases from J, with 7 bases between. CDR3: CASRLSNYGYTF. The CDR3 DNA is TGTGCCAGTAGACTATCCAACTATGGCTACACCTTC.

The V call is TRBV27, the J call TRBJ2-7; 10 bases are shared with TRBD1. Germline assignment: CDR1 MNHEY and CDR2 SMNVEV (reference sequence). CDR3 length: 15 residues. The V and J ends lost 0 bases and 2 bases, in that order; junction bases with no gene match: 1. CDR3 sequence reads: CASSLSGTGAYEQYF. Written as DNA, the CDR3 is TGTGCCAGCAGTTTATCCGGGACAGGGGCCTACGAGCAGTACTTC.

In its sample, this clone was seen a few times. The chain combines TRBV7-9 with TRBJ2-3, with D possibly being TRBD1 (5 bases). The V gene's germline CDR1 is SEHNR and CDR2 FQNEAQ (reference sequence). With 4 bases removed from V and 2 bases from J, the gap between germline ends came to 10 bases. This CDR3 is built from 14 residues. The CDR3 coding sequence is TGTGCCAGCAGCTCCAGGGCATCCACAGATACGCAGTATTTT. Translating gives CASSSRASTDTQYF.

The chain combines TRBV7-9 with TRBJ2-2, with 11 bases matching TRBD1. V lost 5 bases, J lost 7 bases, and 6 bases stayed unmatched. In germline, CDR1 is SEHNR, CDR2 FQNEAQ (reference sequence). The length of the CDR3 is 15 residues. The CDR3 sequence: CASSRGQGASGELFF. Written as DNA, the CDR3 is TGTGCCAGCAGCAGAGGACAGGGGGCTAGCGGGGAGCTGTTTTTT.

This rearrangement joins TRBV7-2 to TRBJ2-7; D possibly corresponds to TRBD2 (8 bases). Trimming shortened V by 1 base and J by 0 bases, and 19 bases separated the two germline ends. CDR1 is SGHTA and CDR2 is FQGNSA in the germline V gene. There are 18 residues in the CDR3. CDR3 bases: TGTGCCAGCAGCTTAGTCGCGACAGGGACTAGAAGCTCCTACGAGCAGTACTTC. Translation gives CASSLVATGTRSSYEQYF.

The rearrangement joins TRBV2 to TRBJ1-5, with D unresolved. Trimming cost V 1 base and J 6 bases, with 13 bases left between them. Germline V gene sequence: CDR1 SNHLY, CDR2 FYNNEI. The CDR3 contains 15 residues. The CDR3 reads CASSEGREAAQPQHF. CDR3 bases: TGTGCCAGCAGTGAAGGAAGGGAGGCAGCTCAGCCCCAGCATTTT.

The genes are TRBV6-5 and TRBJ2-1; 11 nucleotides line up with TRBD2. CDR3 length: 15 amino acids. The trim removed 8 bases at V and 7 bases at J, leaving 10 bases unmatched. From germline, CDR1 is MNHEY and CDR2 SVGAGI. CDR3 DNA sequence: TGTGCCAGCCGGGAACATAGCGGGGGGGGGAATGAGCAGTTCTTC. Translating gives CASREHSGGGNEQFF.